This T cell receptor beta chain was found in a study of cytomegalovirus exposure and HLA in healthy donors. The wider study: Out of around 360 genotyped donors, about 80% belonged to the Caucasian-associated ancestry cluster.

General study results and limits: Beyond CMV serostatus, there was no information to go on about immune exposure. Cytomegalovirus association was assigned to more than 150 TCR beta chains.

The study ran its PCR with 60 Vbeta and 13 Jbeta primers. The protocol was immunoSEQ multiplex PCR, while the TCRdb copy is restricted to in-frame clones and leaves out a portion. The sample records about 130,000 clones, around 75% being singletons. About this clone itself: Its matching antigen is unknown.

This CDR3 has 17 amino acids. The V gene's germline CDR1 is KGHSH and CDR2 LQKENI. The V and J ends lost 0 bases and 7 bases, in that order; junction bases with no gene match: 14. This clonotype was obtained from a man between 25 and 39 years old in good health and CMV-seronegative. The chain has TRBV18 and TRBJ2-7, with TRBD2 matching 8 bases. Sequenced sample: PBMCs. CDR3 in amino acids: CASSPPERGARGEEQYF. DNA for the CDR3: TGTGCCAGCTCACCACCGGAAAGGGGGGCGCGGGGGGAAGAGCAGTACTTC. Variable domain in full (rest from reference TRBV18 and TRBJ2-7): NAGVMQNPRHLVRRRGQEARLRCSPMKGHSHVYWYRQLPEEGLKFMVYLQKENIIDESGMPKERFSAEFPKEGPSILRIQQVVRGDSAAYFCASSPPERGARGEEQYFGPGTRLTVT.